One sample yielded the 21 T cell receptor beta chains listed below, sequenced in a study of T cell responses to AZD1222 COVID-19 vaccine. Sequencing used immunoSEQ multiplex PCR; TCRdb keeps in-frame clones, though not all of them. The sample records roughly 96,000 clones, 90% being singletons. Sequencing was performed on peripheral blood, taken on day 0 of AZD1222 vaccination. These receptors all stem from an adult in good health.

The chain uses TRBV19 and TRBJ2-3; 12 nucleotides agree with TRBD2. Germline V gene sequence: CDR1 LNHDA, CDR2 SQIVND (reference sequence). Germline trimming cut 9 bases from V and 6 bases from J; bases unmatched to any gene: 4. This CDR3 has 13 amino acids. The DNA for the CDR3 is TGTGCCAGCAAGACTAGCGGGAGTGATACGCAGTATTTT. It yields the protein CASKTSGSDTQYF.

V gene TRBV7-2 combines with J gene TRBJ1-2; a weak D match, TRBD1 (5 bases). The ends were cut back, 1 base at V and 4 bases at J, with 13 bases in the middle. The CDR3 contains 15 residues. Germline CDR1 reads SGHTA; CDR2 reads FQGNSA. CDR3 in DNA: TGTGCCAGCAGCTTAGAACATGACAGCACCTATGGCTACACCTTC. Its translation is CASSLEHDSTYGYTF.

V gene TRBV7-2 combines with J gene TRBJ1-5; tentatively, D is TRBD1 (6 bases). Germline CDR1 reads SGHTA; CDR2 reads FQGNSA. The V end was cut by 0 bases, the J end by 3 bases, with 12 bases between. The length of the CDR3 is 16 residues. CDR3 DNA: TGTGCCAGCAGCTTAGCAATAGACAGGATCAATCAGCCCCAGCATTTT. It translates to CASSLAIDRINQPQHF.

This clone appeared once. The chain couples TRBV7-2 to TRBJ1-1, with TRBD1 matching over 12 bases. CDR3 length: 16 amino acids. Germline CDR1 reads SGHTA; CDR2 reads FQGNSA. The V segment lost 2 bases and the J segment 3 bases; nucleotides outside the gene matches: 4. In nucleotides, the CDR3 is TGTGCCAGCAGCTTACGGGACAGGGGGCGGGACACTGAAGCTTTCTTT. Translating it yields CASSLRDRGRDTEAFF.

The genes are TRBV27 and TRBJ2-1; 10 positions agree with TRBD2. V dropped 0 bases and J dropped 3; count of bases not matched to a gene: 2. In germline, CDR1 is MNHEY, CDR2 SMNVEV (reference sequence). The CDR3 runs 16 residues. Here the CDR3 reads CASSLSASGSYNEQFF. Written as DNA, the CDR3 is TGTGCCAGCAGTTTATCGGCTAGCGGGAGCTACAATGAGCAGTTCTTC.

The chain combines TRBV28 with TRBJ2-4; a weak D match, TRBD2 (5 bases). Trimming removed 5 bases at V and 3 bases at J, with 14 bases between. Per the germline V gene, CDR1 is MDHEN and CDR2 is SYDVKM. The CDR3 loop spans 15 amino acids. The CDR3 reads CASSGWGASKNIQYF. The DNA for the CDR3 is TGTGCCAGCAGTGGGTGGGGAGCGAGCAAAAACATTCAGTACTTC.

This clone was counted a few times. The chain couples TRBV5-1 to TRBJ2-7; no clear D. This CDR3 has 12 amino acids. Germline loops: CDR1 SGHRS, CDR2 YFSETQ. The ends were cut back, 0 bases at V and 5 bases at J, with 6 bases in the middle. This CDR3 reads CASSLGFHEQYF. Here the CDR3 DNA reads TGCGCCAGCAGCTTGGGCTTCCACGAGCAGTACTTC. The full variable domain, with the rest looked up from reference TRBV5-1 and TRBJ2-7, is KAGVTQTPRYLIKTRGQQVTLSCSPISGHRSVSWYQQTPGQGLQFLFEYFSETQRNKGNFPGRFSGRQFSNSRSEMNVSTLELGDSALYLCASSLGFHEQYFGPGTRLTVT.

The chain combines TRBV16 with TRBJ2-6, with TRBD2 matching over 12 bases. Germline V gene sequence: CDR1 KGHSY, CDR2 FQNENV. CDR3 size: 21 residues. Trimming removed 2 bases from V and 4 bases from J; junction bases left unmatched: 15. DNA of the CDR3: TGTGCCAGCAGCCAAAGGGCCACCGGGACTAGCGGGCCCTTAGGGGCCAACGTCCTGACTTTC. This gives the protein CASSQRATGTSGPLGANVLTF.

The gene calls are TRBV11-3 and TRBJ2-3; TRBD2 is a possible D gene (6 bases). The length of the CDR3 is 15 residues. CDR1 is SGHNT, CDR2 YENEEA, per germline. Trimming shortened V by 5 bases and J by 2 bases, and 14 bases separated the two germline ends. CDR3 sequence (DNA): TGTGCCAGCAGCCCGCATGGGGGGTCCACAGATACGCAGTATTTT. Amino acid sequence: CASSPHGGSTDTQYF.

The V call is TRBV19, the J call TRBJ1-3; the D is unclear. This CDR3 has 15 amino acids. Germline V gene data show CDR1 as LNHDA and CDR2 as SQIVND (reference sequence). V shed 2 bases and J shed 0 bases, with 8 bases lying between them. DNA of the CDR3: TGTGCCAGTAGTATACAGGATTCCTCTGGAAACACCATATATTTT. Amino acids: CASSIQDSSGNTIYF.

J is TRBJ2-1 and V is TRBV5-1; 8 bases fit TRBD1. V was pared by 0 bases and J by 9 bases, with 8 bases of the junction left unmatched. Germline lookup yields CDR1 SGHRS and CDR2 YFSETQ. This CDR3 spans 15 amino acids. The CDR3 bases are TGCGCCAGCAGCTTGGAGCGGCAGGGGGCGTCTGAGCAGTTCTTC. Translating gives CASSLERQGASEQFF.

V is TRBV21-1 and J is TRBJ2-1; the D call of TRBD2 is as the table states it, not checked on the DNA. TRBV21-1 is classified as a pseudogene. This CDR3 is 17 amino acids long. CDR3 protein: CASSKWPRRGGNNEQFF. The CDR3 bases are TGTGCCAGCAGCAAATGGCCTAGGCGAGGCGGAAACAATGAGCAGTTCTTC.

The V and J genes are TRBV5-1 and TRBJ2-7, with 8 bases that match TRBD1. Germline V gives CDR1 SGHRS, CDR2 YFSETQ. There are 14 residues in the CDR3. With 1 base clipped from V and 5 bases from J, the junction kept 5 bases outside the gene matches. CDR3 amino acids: CASSLQGAMDEQYF. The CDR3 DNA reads TGCGCCAGCAGCTTGCAGGGGGCAATGGACGAGCAGTACTTC.

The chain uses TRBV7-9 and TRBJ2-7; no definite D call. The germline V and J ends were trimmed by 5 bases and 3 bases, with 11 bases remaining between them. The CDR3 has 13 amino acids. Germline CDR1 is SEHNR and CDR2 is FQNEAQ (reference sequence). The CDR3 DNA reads TGTGCCAGCAGCCTACCCCCCGGCTACGAGCAGTACTTC. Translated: CASSLPPGYEQYF.

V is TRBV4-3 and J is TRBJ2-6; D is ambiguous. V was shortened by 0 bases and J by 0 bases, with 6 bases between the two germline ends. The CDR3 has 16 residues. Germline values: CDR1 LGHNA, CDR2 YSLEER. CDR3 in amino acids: CASSQDLSSGANVLTF. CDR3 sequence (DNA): TGCGCCAGCAGCCAAGACCTGAGCTCTGGGGCCAACGTCCTGACTTTC.

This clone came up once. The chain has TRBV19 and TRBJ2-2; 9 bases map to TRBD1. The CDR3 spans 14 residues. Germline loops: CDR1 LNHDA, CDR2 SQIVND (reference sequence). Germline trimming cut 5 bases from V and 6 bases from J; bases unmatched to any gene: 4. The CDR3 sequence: CASSVYRGPGELFF. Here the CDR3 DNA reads TGTGCCAGTAGTGTCTACAGGGGGCCCGGGGAGCTGTTTTTT. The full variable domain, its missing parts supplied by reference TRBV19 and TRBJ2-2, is DGGITQSPKYLFRKEGQNVTLSCEQNLNHDAMYWYRQDPGQGLRLIYYSQIVNDFQKGDIAEGYSVSREKKESFPLTVTSAQKNPTAFYLCASSVYRGPGELFFGEGSRLTVL.

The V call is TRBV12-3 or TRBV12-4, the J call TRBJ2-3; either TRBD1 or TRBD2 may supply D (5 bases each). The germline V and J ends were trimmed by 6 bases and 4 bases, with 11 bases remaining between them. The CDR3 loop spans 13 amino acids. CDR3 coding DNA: TGTGCCAGCAGCCCGGGGACGGCAGATACGCAGTATTTT. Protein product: CASSPGTADTQYF.

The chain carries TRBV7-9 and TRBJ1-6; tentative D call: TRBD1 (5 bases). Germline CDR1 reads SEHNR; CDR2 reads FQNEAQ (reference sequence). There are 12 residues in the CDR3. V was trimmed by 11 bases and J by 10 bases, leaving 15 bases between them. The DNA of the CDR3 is TGTGCCCTAGAGGCGGGGCGATCACCCCTCCACTTT. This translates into CALEAGRSPLHF.

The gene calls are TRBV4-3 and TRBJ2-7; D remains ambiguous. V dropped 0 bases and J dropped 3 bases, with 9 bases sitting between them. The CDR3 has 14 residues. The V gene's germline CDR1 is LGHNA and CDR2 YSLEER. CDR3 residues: CASSQEGGYYEQYF. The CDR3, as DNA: TGCGCCAGCAGCCAAGAAGGTGGTTACTACGAGCAGTACTTC.

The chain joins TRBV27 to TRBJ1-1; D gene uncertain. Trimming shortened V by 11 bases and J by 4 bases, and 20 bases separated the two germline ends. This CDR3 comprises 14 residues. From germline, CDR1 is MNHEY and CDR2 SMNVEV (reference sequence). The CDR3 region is CASQGGPSATEAFF. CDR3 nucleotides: TGTGCCTCCCAAGGAGGGCCGTCCGCCACTGAAGCTTTCTTT.

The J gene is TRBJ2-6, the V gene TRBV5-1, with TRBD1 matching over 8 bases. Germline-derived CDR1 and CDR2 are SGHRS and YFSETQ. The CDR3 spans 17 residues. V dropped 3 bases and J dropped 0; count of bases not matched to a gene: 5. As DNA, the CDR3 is TGCGCCAGCAGCTCTCCCGGGACAGGCTCTGGGGCCAACGTCCTGACTTTC. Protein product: CASSSPGTGSGANVLTF.